This TCR beta chain originates from a study of cytomegalovirus exposure and HLA in healthy donors. The PCR contained 60 Vbeta and 13 Jbeta primers. Sequencing was performed with immunoSEQ multiplex PCR; in TCRdb, only in-frame clones are kept and a portion is missing. The sample lists over 200,000 clones, roughly 80% occurring once. The V end lost 9 bases, the J end lost 9 bases, and 24 bases lay between the germline ends. The CDR3 extends over 15 amino acids. Germline V gives CDR1 ENHRY, CDR2 SYGVKD. The TCR originated in a male donor in good health and CMV-seronegative. The sample was PBMCs. The V call is TRBV10-3, the J call TRBJ1-5; D not resolved. CDR3 coding DNA: TGTGCCATTCACCCGGCGAGAGGATTGGAGGGGCCCCAGCATTTT. Its translation is CAIHPARGLEGPQHF.